The subject of this entry is one T cell receptor beta chain. The sample is drawn from a study of shared clonotypes between healthy human individuals. Whole-study context: Each donor contributed plates that comprised three CD4 naive, three CD4 memory, two CD8 naive and one CD8 memory.

Researchers ran the assay at a deep level. Clones were sequenced by immunoSEQ multiplex PCR, and TCRdb holds only the in-frame ones, with some missing. The sample contains 2 million to 2.5 million clones, around 92% of which appear only once. What was sequenced was naive CD4+ T cells from PBMCs. Subset denoted: CD45RA+ positively selected. The clonotype originates from a young man in good health. Some clones in this sample may be carry-over from other donors' samples.

The CDR3 DNA sequence: TGTGCCAGCAGACCGACAGCGGCTGGAAACACCATATATTTT. Amino acid sequence: CASRPTAAGNTIYF. The chain carries TRBV6-6 and TRBJ1-3; a weak D match, TRBD1 (5 bases). V lost 6 bases to trimming and J lost 2 bases, with 11 bases between them. This CDR3 is 14 amino acids long. Looked up from germline, CDR1 is MNHNY and CDR2 is SVGAGI (reference sequence).